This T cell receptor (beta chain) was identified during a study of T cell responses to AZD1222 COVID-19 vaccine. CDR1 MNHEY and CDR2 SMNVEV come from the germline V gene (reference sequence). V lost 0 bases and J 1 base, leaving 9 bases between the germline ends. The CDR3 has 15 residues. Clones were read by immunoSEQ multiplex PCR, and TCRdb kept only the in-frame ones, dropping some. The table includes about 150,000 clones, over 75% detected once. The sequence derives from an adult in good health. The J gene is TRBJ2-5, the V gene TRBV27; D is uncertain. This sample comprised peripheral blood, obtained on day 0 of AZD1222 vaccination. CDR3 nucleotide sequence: TGTGCCAGCAGTTTATCGGTCCGGCTCCAAGAGACCCAGTACTTC. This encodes CASSLSVRLQETQYF.